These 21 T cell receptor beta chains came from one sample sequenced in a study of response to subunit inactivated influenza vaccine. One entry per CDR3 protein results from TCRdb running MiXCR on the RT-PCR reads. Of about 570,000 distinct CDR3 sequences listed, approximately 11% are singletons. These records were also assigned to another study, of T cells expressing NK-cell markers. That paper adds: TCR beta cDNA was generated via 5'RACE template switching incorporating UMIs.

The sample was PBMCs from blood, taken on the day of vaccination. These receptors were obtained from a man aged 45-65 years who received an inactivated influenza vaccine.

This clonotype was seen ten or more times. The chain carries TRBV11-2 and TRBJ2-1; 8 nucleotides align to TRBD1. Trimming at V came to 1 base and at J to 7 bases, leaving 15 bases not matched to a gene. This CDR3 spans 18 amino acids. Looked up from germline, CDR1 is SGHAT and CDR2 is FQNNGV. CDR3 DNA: TGTGCCAGCAGCTTAGTAGTCCGGTGGCAGGGGGCGGGTAATGAGCAGTTCTTC. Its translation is CASSLVVRWQGAGNEQFF.

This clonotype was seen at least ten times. Written as DNA, the CDR3 is TGCAGTGCTTCCCGTGGGACCGACCCCTACGAGCAGTACTTC. Translated: CSASRGTDPYEQYF. The chain joins TRBV20-1 to TRBJ2-7, with D perhaps TRBD1 or TRBD2 (5 bases each). This CDR3 is 14 amino acids long. CDR1 and CDR2 (germline): DFQATT, SNEGSKA (reference sequence). The ends were cut back, 5 bases at V and 2 bases at J, with 16 bases in the middle.

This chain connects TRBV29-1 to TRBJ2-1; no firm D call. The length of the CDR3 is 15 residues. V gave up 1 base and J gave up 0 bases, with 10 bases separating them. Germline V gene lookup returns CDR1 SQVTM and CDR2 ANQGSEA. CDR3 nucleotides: TGCAGCGTTGAAGGCACCCAAAGCTCCTACAATGAGCAGTTCTTC. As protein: CSVEGTQSSYNEQFF.

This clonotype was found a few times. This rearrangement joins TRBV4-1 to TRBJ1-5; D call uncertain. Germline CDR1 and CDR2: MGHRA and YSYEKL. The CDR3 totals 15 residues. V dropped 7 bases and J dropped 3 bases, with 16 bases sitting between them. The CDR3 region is CASNSFWSDNQPQHF. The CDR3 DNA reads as TGCGCCAGCAACTCCTTTTGGAGTGACAATCAGCCCCAGCATTTT.

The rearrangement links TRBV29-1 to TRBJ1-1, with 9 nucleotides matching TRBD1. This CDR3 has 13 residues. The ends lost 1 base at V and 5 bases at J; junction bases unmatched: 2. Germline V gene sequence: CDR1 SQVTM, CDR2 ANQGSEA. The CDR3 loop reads CSVEGQGVTEAFF. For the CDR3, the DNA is TGCAGCGTTGAAGGACAGGGGGTGACTGAAGCTTTCTTT.

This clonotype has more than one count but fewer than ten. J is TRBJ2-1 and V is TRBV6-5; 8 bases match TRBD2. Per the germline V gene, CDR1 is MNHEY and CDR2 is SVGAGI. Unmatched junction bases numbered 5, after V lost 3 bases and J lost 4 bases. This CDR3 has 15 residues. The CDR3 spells CASSYPGLGYNEQFF. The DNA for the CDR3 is TGTGCCAGCAGTTATCCGGGACTAGGTTACAATGAGCAGTTCTTC.

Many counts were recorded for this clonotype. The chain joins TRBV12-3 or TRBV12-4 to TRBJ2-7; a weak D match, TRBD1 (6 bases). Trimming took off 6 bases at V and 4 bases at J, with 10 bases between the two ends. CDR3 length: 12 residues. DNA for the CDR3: TGTGCCAGCAGCTACAGGGCTTACGAGCAGTACTTC. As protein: CASSYRAYEQYF.

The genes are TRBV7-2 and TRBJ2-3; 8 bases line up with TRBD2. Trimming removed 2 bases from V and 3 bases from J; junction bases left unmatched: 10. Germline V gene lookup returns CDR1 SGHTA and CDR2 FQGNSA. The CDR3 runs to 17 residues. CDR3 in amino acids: CASSLRRGGRVTDTQYF. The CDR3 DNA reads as TGTGCCAGCAGCTTAAGACGGGGGGGCCGAGTAACAGATACGCAGTATTTT.

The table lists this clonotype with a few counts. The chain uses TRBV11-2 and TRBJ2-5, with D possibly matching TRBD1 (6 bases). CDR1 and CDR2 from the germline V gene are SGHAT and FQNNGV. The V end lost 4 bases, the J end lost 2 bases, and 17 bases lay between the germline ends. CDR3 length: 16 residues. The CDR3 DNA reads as TGTGCCAGCAGCTCCGCCGGGACATTCGATCAAGAGACCCAGTACTTC. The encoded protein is CASSSAGTFDQETQYF.

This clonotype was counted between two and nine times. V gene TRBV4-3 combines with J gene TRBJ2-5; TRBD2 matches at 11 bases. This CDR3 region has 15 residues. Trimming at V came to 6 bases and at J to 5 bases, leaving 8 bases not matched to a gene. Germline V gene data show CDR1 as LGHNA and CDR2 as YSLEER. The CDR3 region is CASRFSGRVDETQYF. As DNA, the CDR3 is TGCGCCAGCAGATTTAGCGGGAGGGTTGATGAGACCCAGTACTTC.

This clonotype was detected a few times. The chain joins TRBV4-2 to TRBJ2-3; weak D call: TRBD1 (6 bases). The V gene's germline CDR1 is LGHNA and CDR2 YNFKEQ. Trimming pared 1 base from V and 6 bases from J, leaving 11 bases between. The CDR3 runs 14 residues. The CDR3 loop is CASSQGQESDTQYF. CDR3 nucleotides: TGTGCCAGCAGCCAAGGACAGGAGAGTGATACGCAGTATTTT.

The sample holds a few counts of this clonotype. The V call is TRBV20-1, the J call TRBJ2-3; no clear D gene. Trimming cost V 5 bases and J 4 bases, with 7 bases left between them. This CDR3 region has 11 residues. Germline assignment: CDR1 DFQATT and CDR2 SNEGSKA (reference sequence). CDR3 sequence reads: CSAPHPDTQYF. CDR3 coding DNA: TGCAGTGCTCCTCATCCAGATACGCAGTATTTT.

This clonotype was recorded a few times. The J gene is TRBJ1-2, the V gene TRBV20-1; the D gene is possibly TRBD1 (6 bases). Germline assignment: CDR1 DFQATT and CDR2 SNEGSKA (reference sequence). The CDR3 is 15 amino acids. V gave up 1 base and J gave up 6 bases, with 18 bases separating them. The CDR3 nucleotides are TGCAGTGCTAGAGGGCAGACAGGTCTAGATCATGGCTACACCTTC. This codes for CSARGQTGLDHGYTF.

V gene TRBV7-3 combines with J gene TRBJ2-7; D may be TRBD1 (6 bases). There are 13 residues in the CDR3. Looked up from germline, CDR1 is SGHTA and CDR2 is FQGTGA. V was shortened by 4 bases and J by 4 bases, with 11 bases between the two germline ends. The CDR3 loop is CASSSTDSYEQYF. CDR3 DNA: TGTGCCAGCAGCTCCACGGACAGTTACGAGCAGTACTTC.

The CDR3 is CASGPRYSLDVRRETQYF. The CDR3 nucleotides are TGTGCCAGCGGACCCCGTTACTCTCTTGACGTCAGGCGGGAGACCCAGTACTTC. The chain recombines TRBV6-2 or TRBV6-3 with TRBJ2-5; unclear D gene. The CDR3 has 18 amino acids. Germline V gene sequence: CDR1 MNHEY, CDR2 SVGEGT. The germline V and J ends were trimmed by 8 bases and 5 bases, with 30 bases remaining between them.

The CDR3 is CASKVTGGSGANVLTF. The CDR3 DNA is TGTGCCAGCAAAGTGACAGGGGGCTCTGGGGCCAACGTCCTGACTTTC. V and J are TRBV28 and TRBJ2-6, with 9 bases that match TRBD1. The CDR3 extends over 16 amino acids. V shed 7 bases and J 0 bases; nucleotides not matched to a gene: 4. CDR1 MDHEN and CDR2 SYDVKM come from the germline V gene.

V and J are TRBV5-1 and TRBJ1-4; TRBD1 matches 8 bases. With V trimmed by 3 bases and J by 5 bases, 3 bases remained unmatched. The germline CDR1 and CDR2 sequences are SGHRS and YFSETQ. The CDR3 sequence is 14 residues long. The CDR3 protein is CASSSRGPNEKLFF. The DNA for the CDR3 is TGCGCCAGCAGCTCCAGGGGGCCGAATGAAAAACTGTTTTTT.

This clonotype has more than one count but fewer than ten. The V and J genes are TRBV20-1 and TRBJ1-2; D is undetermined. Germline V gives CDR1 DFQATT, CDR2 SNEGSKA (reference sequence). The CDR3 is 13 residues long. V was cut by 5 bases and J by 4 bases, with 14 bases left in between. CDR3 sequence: CSAWANSLYGYTF. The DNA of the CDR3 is TGCAGTGCTTGGGCAAACTCACTCTATGGCTACACCTTC.

The CDR3 nucleotides read TGCAGCGGTCGGGGACTGAACACTGAAGCTTTCTTT. Its protein product is CSGRGLNTEAFF. V usage is TRBV29-1 and J usage is TRBJ1-1, with TRBD1 as a possible D gene (5 bases). Trimming removed 7 bases from V and 0 bases from J, with 9 bases in between. CDR1 is SQVTM and CDR2 is ANQGSEA in the germline V gene. This CDR3 is built from 12 residues.

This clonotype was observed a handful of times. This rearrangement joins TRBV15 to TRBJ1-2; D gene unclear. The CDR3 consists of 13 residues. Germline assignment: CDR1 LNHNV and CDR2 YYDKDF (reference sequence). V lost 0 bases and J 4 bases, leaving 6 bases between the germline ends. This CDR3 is CATSRDGSYGYTF. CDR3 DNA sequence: TGTGCCACCAGCAGAGATGGGAGCTATGGCTACACCTTC.

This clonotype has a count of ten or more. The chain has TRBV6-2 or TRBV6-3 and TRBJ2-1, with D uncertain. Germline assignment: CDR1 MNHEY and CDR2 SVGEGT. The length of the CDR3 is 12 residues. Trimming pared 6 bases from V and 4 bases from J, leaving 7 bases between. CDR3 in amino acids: CASRALYNEQFF. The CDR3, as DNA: TGTGCCAGCAGGGCCTTGTACAATGAGCAGTTCTTC.